This T cell receptor (beta chain) appears in the sequencing data of a study of blood T cell repertoires in COVID-19. Across the whole study: Acute and convalescent COVID-19 samples came from the United States, Italy and Spain.

Original analysis: Using reference gene primer amplification, nucleated cell counts were estimated. TCRdb keeps only in-frame clones here, not all; method: immunoSEQ multiplex PCR. V and J calls and clone size are copied from that table; D and trimming were computed from the DNA. The table lists just over 150,000 clones, approximately 86% of them singletons. CDR3 length equals 17 residues. With 0 bases clipped from V and 9 bases from J, the junction kept 13 bases outside the gene matches. Germline V gene sequence: CDR1 SGHRS, CDR2 YFSETQ. The chain employs TRBV5-1 and TRBJ2-1, with TRBD2 identical over 9 bases. This receptor was identified in a middle-aged woman with COVID-19, enrolled during active disease. What was sequenced was peripheral blood. CDR3 DNA sequence: TGCGCCAGCAGCTTGGTTTGGGCGGGAGGGCCGCCGGTTGAGCAGTTCTTC. It yields the protein CASSLVWAGGPPVEQFF.